This TCR beta chain originates from a study of CD8 T cells in Susac syndrome. Sequencing of TCR beta covered CD8+ and CD4+ T cells obtained from blood. The CD8+ and CD4+ T cells were negatively isolated, with the TEMRA cells enriched by FACS. As concerns this clonotype: No antigen is known for it.

With random hexamers, reverse transcription was performed on 0.5 to 1 ug of RNA. Across 54 Vbeta and 13 Jbeta, TCR beta CDR3 was amplified with immunoSEQ multiplex PCR. Using its own MiXCR run on the immunoSEQ multiplex PCR reads, TCRdb lists one record per CDR3 protein. This table holds about 140,000 distinct CDR3 sequences, approximately 95% found once. Study results and limitations: The CD4+ T cell repertoire of patients with Susac syndrome showed no detectable clonal expansion.

Input material: CD4+ T cells from PBMCs. This TCR derives from a human donor with Susac syndrome.

CDR3 residues: CASSLTGGVGEQYF. The CDR3, as DNA: TGTGCCAGCAGTCTGACAGGGGGGGTTGGAGAGCAGTACTTC. The chain employs TRBV12-3 or TRBV12-4 and TRBJ2-7; 9 positions match TRBD1. The CDR3 contains 14 residues. J was trimmed by 7 bases and V by 5 bases; bases with no gene match: 9.